The 26 T cell receptor beta chains reported below all come from one sample, sequenced in a study of T cells in Graves' hyperthyroidism and ophthalmopathy. There were TCR beta CDR3 regions amplified from RNA transcripts. HTBI primers drove first-round RT-PCR of the TCR CDR3. TCRdb processed the multiplex PCR reads anew with MiXCR; each CDR3 protein has one entry. Found here are some 320,000 distinct CDR3 sequences, roughly 13% of them singletons; the top ten hold approximately 35%. The sequenced sample consisted of blood. Receptors originate from a woman between 40 and 55 years old with Graves' ophthalmopathy.

Ten or more counts support this clonotype. The chain uses TRBV7-8 and TRBJ1-4; D is undetermined. The V and J ends lost 1 base and 3 bases respectively, with 21 bases between them. Germline V gives CDR1 SGHVS, CDR2 FQNEAQ. This CDR3 comprises 19 residues. The CDR3 region has the DNA TGTGCCAGCAGCTTAGGATCCCTGGTTAGGCGCATAGCTAATGAAAAACTGTTTTTT. Encoded protein: CASSLGSLVRRIANEKLFF.

This clonotype showed up just a few times. In nucleotides, the CDR3 is TGTGCCAGCAGCTCCAAGGACAGGGACACTGAAGCTTTCTTT. The encoded protein is CASSSKDRDTEAFF. The chain recombines TRBV7-9 with TRBJ1-1; 8 bases line up with TRBD1. The V segment lost 4 bases and the J segment 3 bases; nucleotides outside the gene matches: 4. This CDR3 has 14 residues. In germline, CDR1 is SEHNR, CDR2 FQNEAQ (reference sequence).

The V and J genes are TRBV5-1 and TRBJ2-7, with a tentative D call TRBD2 (6 bases). Germline V gene sequence: CDR1 SGHRS, CDR2 YFSETQ. Trimming stripped 4 bases from V and 2 bases from J, with 19 bases between. This CDR3 is 16 amino acids long. CDR3 amino acids: CASSPDGAGLPYEQYF. As DNA, the CDR3 is TGCGCCAGCAGCCCCGATGGCGCCGGACTACCCTACGAGCAGTACTTC.

In this sample, this clonotype turned up a few times. V usage is TRBV5-6 and J usage is TRBJ1-4; TRBD1 matches at 7 bases. Unmatched junction bases numbered 5, after V lost 4 bases and J lost 5 bases. The germline gives CDR1 SGHDT, CDR2 YYEEEE. The CDR3 is 14 amino acids. Here the CDR3 reads CASSPDRVNEKLFF. In nucleotides, the CDR3 is TGTGCCAGCAGCCCTGACAGGGTGAATGAAAAACTGTTTTTT.

This clonotype showed up many times. The chain has TRBV11-1 and TRBJ2-1, with 7 bases lining up with TRBD1. The CDR3 is 16 residues long. In germline, CDR1 is SGHAT, CDR2 FQDESV (reference sequence). Trimming took 5 bases from V and 3 from J; bases not matched to a gene: 10. The CDR3 sequence: CASSIRDSRVYNEQFF. For the CDR3, the DNA is TGTGCCAGCAGCATCAGGGACAGCCGCGTCTACAATGAGCAGTTCTTC.

Many counts were recorded for this clonotype. The V gene is TRBV7-8, the J gene TRBJ2-7; 14 nucleotides line up with TRBD2. This CDR3 region has 18 residues. The V and J ends lost 1 base and 0 bases, in that order; junction bases with no gene match: 5. Per germline, CDR1 SGHVS and CDR2 FQNEAQ. The CDR3 nucleotides are TGTGCCAGCAGCTTAGAGGGACTAGCGGGGGTGGGCTCCTACGAGCAGTACTTC. Protein sequence: CASSLEGLAGVGSYEQYF.

This clonotype showed up many times. This chain connects TRBV2 to TRBJ1-1; possibly TRBD1 for D (5 bases). This CDR3 spans 12 amino acids. CDR1 SNHLY and CDR2 FYNNEI come from the germline V gene. Deletions cut 8 bases from V and 8 bases from J, with 15 bases between. Here the CDR3 reads CASRDAKEEAFF. CDR3 nucleotides: TGTGCCAGCCGGGACGCAAAGGAGGAAGCTTTCTTT.

In this sample, this clonotype turned up a few times. In DNA form, the CDR3 reads TGTGCCAGCTCCCTGTCGGGGGCCGAATTCAATCAGCCCCAGCATTTT. As protein: CASSLSGAEFNQPQHF. This sequence joins TRBV2 and TRBJ1-5; D may be TRBD1 (6 bases). CDR1 SNHLY and CDR2 FYNNEI come from the germline V gene. V was pared by 8 bases and J by 3 bases, with 20 bases between. The CDR3 totals 16 residues.

This clonotype was recorded a few times. The chain combines TRBV5-5 with TRBJ1-2, with 7 bases that match TRBD1. Germline trimming cut 3 bases from V and 5 bases from J; bases unmatched to any gene: 7. This CDR3 is 14 amino acids long. Germline V gene sequence: CDR1 SGHKS, CDR2 YYEKEE (reference sequence). CDR3 region: CASSSITGDYGYTF. The CDR3 nucleotides read TGTGCCAGCAGCTCCATAACAGGGGATTATGGCTACACCTTC.

This clonotype has only a few counts. The V call is TRBV20-1, the J call TRBJ2-1; D may match TRBD1 or TRBD2 (5 bases each). In germline, CDR1 is DFQATT, CDR2 SNEGSKA (reference sequence). The CDR3 spans 15 residues. V was trimmed by 3 bases and J by 5 bases, leaving 17 bases between them. In DNA, the CDR3 is TGCAGTGCTAGTCTCTTCTGGGACGGACACAATGAGCAGTTCTTC. This translates into CSASLFWDGHNEQFF.

There are a few counts of this clonotype. This chain connects TRBV19 to TRBJ2-5; 10 bases are shared with TRBD1. The CDR3 runs 15 residues. The V and J ends lost 2 bases and 5 bases, in that order; junction bases with no gene match: 5. Germline CDR1 and CDR2: LNHDA and SQIVND (reference sequence). CDR3 DNA: TGTGCCAGTAGTATACAGACAGGGGGCATGGAGACCCAGTACTTC. It encodes CASSIQTGGMETQYF.

This clonotype was counted many times. This CDR3 is CASSNTGASSYNEQFF. CDR3 DNA sequence: TGTGCCAGCAGCAACACGGGCGCCAGCTCCTACAATGAGCAGTTCTTC. The genes are TRBV14 and TRBJ2-1; no firm D call. V was clipped by 5 bases and J by 0 bases, with 14 bases between them. The CDR3 contains 16 residues. In germline, CDR1 is SGHDN, CDR2 FVKESK.

This clonotype was found a few times. V is TRBV6-1 and J is TRBJ1-2, with 10 positions matching TRBD1. Germline V gene sequence: CDR1 MNHNS, CDR2 SASEGT. The CDR3 covers 15 residues. J lost 4 bases, V lost 5 bases, and 7 bases had no gene match. The CDR3 reads CASSCMTGGIYGYTF. The CDR3 coding sequence is TGTGCCAGCAGTTGTATGACAGGGGGCATCTATGGCTACACCTTC.

This sequence joins TRBV7-8 and TRBJ2-5; no firm D call. Between the trimmed V and J ends, which lost 3 bases and 5 bases, there was a span of 4 bases. The CDR3 is 11 residues long. CDR1 SGHVS and CDR2 FQNEAQ come from the germline V gene. The DNA for the CDR3 is TGTGCCAGCAGCTTTTTTGAGACCCAGTACTTC. It translates to CASSFFETQYF.

The CDR3 is CSVGTTGETQYF. In nucleotides, the CDR3 is TGCAGCGTTGGCACAACAGGGGAGACCCAGTACTTC. The rearrangement uses TRBV29-1 and TRBJ2-5; a weak D match, TRBD1 (6 bases). Germline CDR1 SQVTM, CDR2 ANQGSEA. The CDR3 consists of 12 residues. V was trimmed by 4 bases and J by 5 bases, leaving 11 bases between them.

This clonotype came up a few times. The chain couples TRBV7-2 to TRBJ1-4; the match to TRBD1 covers 8 bases. V gave up 5 bases and J gave up 8 bases; unmatched junction bases: 7. The CDR3 totals 14 residues. Per germline, CDR1 SGHTA and CDR2 FQGNSA. CDR3 amino acids: CASSIDRGGEKLFF. CDR3 bases: TGTGCCAGCAGCATAGACAGGGGAGGGGAAAAACTGTTTTTT.

Only a few counts were recorded for this clonotype. CDR3 region: CASSRRTGGDQETQYF. CDR3 nucleotide sequence: TGCGCCAGCAGCCGACGGACAGGGGGCGACCAAGAGACCCAGTACTTC. The rearrangement links TRBV4-1 to TRBJ2-5; 11 bases align to TRBD1. The CDR3 extends over 16 amino acids. With V trimmed by 4 bases and J by 0 bases, 4 bases remained unmatched. Per the germline V gene, CDR1 is MGHRA and CDR2 is YSYEKL.

The chain joins TRBV9 to TRBJ1-2; a possible D gene is TRBD1 (5 bases). The CDR3 is 17 amino acids. Germline V gene lookup returns CDR1 SGDLS and CDR2 YYNGEE. The V end was cut by 4 bases, the J end by 3 bases, with 22 bases between. CDR3 DNA sequence: TGTGCCAGCAGCCCCAACGAACCTGGCAGGGCTGACTATGGCTACACCTTC. Its protein product is CASSPNEPGRADYGYTF.

The CDR3 bases are TGCGCCAGCAGCTTGGAGGGACGGCTGACCGGGGAGCTGTTTTTT. Its protein product is CASSLEGRLTGELFF. The chain uses TRBV5-1 and TRBJ2-2; tentatively, D is TRBD1 or TRBD2 (5 bases each). With 0 bases removed from V and 5 bases from J, the gap between germline ends came to 11 bases. The germline CDR1 and CDR2 sequences are SGHRS and YFSETQ. The CDR3 sequence is 15 residues long.

The rearrangement uses TRBV18 and TRBJ1-1, with TRBD1 identical over 7 bases. CDR3 length: 14 amino acids. The germline CDR1 and CDR2 sequences are KGHSH and LQKENI. J lost 10 bases, V lost 4 bases, and 12 bases had no gene match. The CDR3 DNA reads TGTGCCAGCTCACTGGGACAGCCCCCCGTTGGAGCTTTCTTT. This sequence encodes CASSLGQPPVGAFF.

This clonotype was picked up many times. The rearrangement uses TRBV5-1 and TRBJ2-1, with D maybe TRBD1 (6 bases). This CDR3 is built from 10 residues. Germline values: CDR1 SGHRS, CDR2 YFSETQ. The V gene lost 6 bases and the J gene lost 10 bases, with 8 bases spanning the gap. CDR3 DNA: TGCGCCAGCAAAGACAGGGAGCAGTTCTTC. Protein product: CASKDREQFF.

The CDR3 sequence is CASSPRLGGRTEAFF. The CDR3 DNA sequence: TGTGCCAGCAGCCCCCGGCTGGGGGGACGGACTGAAGCTTTCTTT. The chain joins TRBV9 to TRBJ1-1; tentatively, D is TRBD1 (5 bases). The CDR3 totals 15 residues. CDR1 SGDLS and CDR2 YYNGEE come from the germline V gene. V shed 4 bases and J shed 5 bases, with 18 bases lying between them. The variable domain in full, with the rest retrieved from reference TRBV9 and TRBJ1-1, is DSGVTQTPKHLITATGQRVTLRCSPRSGDLSVYWYQQSLDQGLQFLIQYYNGEERAKGNILERFSAQQFPDLHSELNLSSLELGDSALYFCASSPRLGGRTEAFFGQGTRLTVV.

This clonotype was seen repeatedly, ten times or more. The chain joins TRBV29-1 to TRBJ2-7; 11 positions agree with TRBD2. The CDR3 contains 16 residues. J was trimmed by 3 bases and V by 4 bases; bases with no gene match: 11. Per germline, CDR1 SQVTM and CDR2 ANQGSEA. In nucleotides, the CDR3 is TGCAGCGTTGTGCTAGCGGGAGGCCTACCTTACTACGAGCAGTACTTC. Translating gives CSVVLAGGLPYYEQYF.

This clonotype was picked up many times. The chain is built from TRBV20-1 and TRBJ2-3; D unresolved. The germline V gene encodes CDR1 DFQATT and CDR2 SNEGSKA (reference sequence). There are 15 residues in the CDR3. Trimming pared 0 bases from V and 8 bases from J, leaving 18 bases between. CDR3 protein: CSARDSRKVRGTQYF. In DNA, the CDR3 is TGCAGTGCTAGAGATTCCAGAAAGGTCCGTGGTACGCAGTATTTT.

At least ten counts were recorded for this clonotype. The chain carries TRBV6-1 and TRBJ1-1; perhaps TRBD1 as D (6 bases). The CDR3 contains 14 residues. Germline assignment: CDR1 MNHNS and CDR2 SASEGT. V was cut by 7 bases and J by 4 bases, with 16 bases left in between. CDR3: CASMPDRWVTEAFF. CDR3 DNA sequence: TGTGCCAGCATGCCCGACAGGTGGGTCACTGAAGCTTTCTTT.

This clonotype was picked up many times. This chain links TRBV6-2 or TRBV6-3 with TRBJ1-2; possibly TRBD1 for D (5 bases). V lost 6 bases and J 0 bases, leaving 5 bases between the germline ends. The CDR3 loop spans 12 amino acids. CDR1 is MNHEY and CDR2 is SVGEGT in the germline V gene. The CDR3 is CASRGANYGYTF. CDR3 DNA: TGTGCCAGCAGAGGGGCTAACTATGGCTACACCTTC.